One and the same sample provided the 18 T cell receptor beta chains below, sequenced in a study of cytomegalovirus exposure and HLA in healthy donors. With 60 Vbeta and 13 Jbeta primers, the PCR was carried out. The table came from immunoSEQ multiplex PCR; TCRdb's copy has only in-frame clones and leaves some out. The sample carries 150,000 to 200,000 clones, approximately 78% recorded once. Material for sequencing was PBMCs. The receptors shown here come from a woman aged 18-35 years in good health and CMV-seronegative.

CDR3 protein: CASNIAGGELFF. CDR3 nucleotide sequence: TGTGCCAGCAATATAGCCGGCGGGGAGCTGTTTTTT. V usage is TRBV6-1 and J usage is TRBJ2-2; D unresolved. The CDR3 runs to 12 residues. The V gene's germline CDR1 is MNHNS and CDR2 SASEGT. V lost 7 bases to trimming and J lost 7 bases, with 10 bases between them.

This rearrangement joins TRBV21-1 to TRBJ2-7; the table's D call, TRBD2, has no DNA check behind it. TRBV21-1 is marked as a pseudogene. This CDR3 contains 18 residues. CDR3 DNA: TGTGCCAGCAGCAAATGGCCTAGCCTCCACCGGGTACCCCACGAGCAGTACGTC. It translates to CASSKWPSLHRVPHEQYV.

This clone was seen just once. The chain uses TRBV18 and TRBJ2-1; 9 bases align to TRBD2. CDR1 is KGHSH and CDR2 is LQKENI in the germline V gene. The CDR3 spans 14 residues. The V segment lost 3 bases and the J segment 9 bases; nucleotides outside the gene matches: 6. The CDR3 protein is CASSPWTSVSEQFF. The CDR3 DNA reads TGTGCCAGCTCACCTTGGACTAGCGTCAGTGAGCAGTTCTTC.

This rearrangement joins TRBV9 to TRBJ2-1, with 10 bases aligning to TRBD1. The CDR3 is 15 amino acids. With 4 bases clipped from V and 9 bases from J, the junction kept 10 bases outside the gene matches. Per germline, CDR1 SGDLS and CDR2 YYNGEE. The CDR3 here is CASSHSSTGGSEQFF. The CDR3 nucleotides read TGTGCCAGCAGCCACTCCTCGACAGGGGGCAGTGAGCAGTTCTTC.

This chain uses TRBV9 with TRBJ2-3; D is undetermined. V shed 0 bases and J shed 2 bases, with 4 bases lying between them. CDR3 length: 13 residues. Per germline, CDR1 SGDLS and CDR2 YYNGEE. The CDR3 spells CASSVEPTDTQYF. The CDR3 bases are TGTGCCAGCAGCGTAGAGCCCACAGATACGCAGTATTTT.

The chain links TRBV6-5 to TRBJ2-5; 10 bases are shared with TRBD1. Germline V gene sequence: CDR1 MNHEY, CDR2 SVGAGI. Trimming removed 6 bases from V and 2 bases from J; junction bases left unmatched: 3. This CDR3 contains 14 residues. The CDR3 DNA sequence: TGTGCCAGCAGCTGGACAGGGGGTCAAGAGACCCAGTACTTC. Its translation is CASSWTGGQETQYF.

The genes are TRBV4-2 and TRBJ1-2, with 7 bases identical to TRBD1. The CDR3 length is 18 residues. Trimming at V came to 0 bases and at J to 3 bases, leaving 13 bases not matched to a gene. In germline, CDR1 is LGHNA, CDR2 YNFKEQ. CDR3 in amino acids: CASSQEGGRDRGDYGYTF. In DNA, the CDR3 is TGTGCCAGCAGCCAAGAAGGTGGACGGGACAGAGGGGACTATGGCTACACCTTC.

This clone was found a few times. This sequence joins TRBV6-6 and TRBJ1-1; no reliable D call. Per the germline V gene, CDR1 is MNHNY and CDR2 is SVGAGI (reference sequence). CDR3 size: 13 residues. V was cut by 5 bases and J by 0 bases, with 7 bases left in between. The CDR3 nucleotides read TGTGCCAGCAGTGGACTACTGAACACTGAAGCTTTCTTT. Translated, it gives CASSGLLNTEAFF.

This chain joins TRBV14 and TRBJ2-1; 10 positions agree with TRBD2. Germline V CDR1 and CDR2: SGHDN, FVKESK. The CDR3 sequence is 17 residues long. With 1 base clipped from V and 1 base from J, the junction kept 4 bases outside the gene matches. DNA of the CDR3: TGTGCCAGCAGCCAAGTCGGACTAGCGGATTCCTACAATGAGCAGTTCTTC. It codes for CASSQVGLADSYNEQFF.

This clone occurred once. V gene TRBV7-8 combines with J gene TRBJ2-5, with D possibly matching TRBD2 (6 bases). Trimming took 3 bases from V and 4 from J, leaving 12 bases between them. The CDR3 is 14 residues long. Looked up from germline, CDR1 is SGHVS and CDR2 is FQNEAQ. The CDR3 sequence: CASSLVLGGETQYF. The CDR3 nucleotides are TGTGCCAGCAGCTTGGTTCTGGGGGGAGAGACCCAGTACTTC.

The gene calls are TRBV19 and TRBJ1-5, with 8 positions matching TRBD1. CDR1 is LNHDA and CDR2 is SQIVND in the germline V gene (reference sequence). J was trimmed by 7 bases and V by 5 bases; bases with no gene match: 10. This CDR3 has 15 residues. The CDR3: CASSAITGGAQPQHF. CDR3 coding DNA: TGTGCCAGTAGTGCAATAACAGGGGGGGCCCAGCCCCAGCATTTT.

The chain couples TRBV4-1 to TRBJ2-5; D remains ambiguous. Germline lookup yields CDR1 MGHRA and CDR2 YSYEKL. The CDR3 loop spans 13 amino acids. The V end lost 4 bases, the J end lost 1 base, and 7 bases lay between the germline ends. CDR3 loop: CASSLYSQETQYF. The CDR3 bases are TGCGCCAGCAGCCTGTACAGCCAAGAGACCCAGTACTTC.

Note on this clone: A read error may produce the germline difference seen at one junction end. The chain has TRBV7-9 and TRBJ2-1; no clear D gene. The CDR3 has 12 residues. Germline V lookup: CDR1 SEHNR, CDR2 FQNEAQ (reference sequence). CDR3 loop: CSSSWSNYEQFF. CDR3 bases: TGTTCCAGCAGCTGGAGCAACTATGAGCAGTTCTTC.

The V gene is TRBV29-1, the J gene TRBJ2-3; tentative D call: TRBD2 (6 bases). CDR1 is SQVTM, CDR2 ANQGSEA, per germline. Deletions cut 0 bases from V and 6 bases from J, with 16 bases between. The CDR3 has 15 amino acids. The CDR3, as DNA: TGCAGCGTTGAAGATGTGGGAGGTGGGAGTGATACGCAGTATTTT. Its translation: CSVEDVGGGSDTQYF.

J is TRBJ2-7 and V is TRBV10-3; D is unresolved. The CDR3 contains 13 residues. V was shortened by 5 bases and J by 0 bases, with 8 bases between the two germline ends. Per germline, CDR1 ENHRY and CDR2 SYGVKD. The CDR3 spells CAISLDSSYEQYF. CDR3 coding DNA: TGTGCCATCAGTCTTGATAGCTCCTACGAGCAGTACTTC.

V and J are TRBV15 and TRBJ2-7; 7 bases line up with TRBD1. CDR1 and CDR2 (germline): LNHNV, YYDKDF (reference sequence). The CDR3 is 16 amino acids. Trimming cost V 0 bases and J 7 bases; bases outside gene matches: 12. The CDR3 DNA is TGTGCCACCAGCAGAGATAGGGCGGTGGGACAGAGGGAGCAGTACGTC. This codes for CATSRDRAVGQREQYV.

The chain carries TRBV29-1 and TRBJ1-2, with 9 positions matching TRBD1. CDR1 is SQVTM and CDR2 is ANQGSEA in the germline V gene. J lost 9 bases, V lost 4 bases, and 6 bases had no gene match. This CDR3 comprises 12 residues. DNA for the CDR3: TGCAGCGTTGTTTGGGGACAGGGAAGCTACACCTTC. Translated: CSVVWGQGSYTF.

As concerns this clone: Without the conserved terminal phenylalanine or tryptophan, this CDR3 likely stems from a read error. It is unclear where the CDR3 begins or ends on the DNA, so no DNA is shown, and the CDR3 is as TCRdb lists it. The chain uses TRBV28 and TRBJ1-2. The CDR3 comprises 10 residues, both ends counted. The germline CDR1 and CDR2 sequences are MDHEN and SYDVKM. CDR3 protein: CASSFCGPLR.